This TCR beta chain was sequenced for a study of shared clonotypes between healthy human individuals. Profiling relied on immunoSEQ multiplex PCR, and the TCRdb table lists in-frame clones only, not all of them. This table has about 2.3 million clones, approximately 93% appearing once. The CDR3 runs to 15 residues. Per the germline V gene, CDR1 is SGDLS and CDR2 is YYNGEE. Losses at the gene ends were 4 bases for V and 7 bases for J; bases not matched to a gene: 14. Material: naive CD4+ T cells from PBMCs. Stated subset: CD45RA+ positively selected. The chain joins TRBV9 to TRBJ2-7; TRBD2 matches at 7 bases. This sequence originates from a man aged 18 to 30 in good health. Some clones in this sample may be carry-over from other donors' samples. The DNA of the CDR3 is TGTGCCAGCAGCCCCGACGGGGGAGGGTACTCTGAGCAGTACTTC. Translated, it gives CASSPDGGGYSEQYF.